The text below deals with one TCR beta chain. The antigen remains undetermined. These data originate in a study of cytomegalovirus exposure and HLA in healthy donors. For the study at large: One earlier analysis, a look at roughly 180 million T cells, found some 110 million unique TCR beta sequences. The study, taken as a whole, reports: From TCR beta sequences, most subjects' HLA-A and HLA-B alleles were reportedly predicted accurately. Apparent HLA restriction characterized most CMV-associated TCR beta chains in a later analysis. According to the study, roughly 160 TCR beta chains were cytomegalovirus-associated.

The primer mix had 60 Vbeta and 13 Jbeta primers. Assay: immunoSEQ multiplex PCR; the TCRdb copy retains only in-frame clones and omits some. The sample yields about 160,000 clones, around 80% seen once. V lost 4 bases and J lost 6; bases outside the gene matches: 9. CDR3 length: 15 amino acids. Per germline, CDR1 GTSNPN and CDR2 SVGIG (reference sequence). Sample: PBMCs. V and J are TRBV30 and TRBJ2-1; TRBD2 agrees at 10 bases. This clonotype originated in a woman aged 40 to 50 in good health and CMV-seronegative. This CDR3 reads CAWKIAGGPINEQFF. CDR3 sequence (DNA): TGTGCCTGGAAAATAGCGGGAGGCCCAATCAATGAGCAGTTCTTC.